This T cell receptor (beta chain) appears in the sequencing data of a study of blood T cell repertoires in COVID-19. Study-level background: Samples came from the United States, Italy and Spain, spanning acute and convalescent COVID-19.

Authors' data handling: Nucleated cell number was recorded as an estimate derived from reference gene primer amplification. Method: immunoSEQ multiplex PCR; TCRdb's copy keeps in-frame clones and lacks some. V, J and clone size were drawn from that table, and D and trimming were deduced from the DNA. The table has approximately 250,000 clones, 85% seen once; the top ten hold around 10%. Participants reported their clinical history, and cohort assignment relied on those reports. The germline CDR1 and CDR2 sequences are SGHAT and FQNNGV. Trimming removed 5 bases from V and 4 bases from J, with 20 bases in between. The length of the CDR3 is 16 residues.

The sequence was collected from a woman between 45 and 60 years old with acute COVID-19. Source material: PBMCs or T cells enriched from blood (not recorded which). The gene calls are TRBV11-2 and TRBJ1-2; D gene uncertain. The CDR3 protein is CASSQGGGIFSYGYTF. The CDR3 DNA is TGTGCCAGCAGCCAAGGAGGAGGTATCTTCAGCTATGGCTACACCTTC. The whole variable domain, filled in from reference TRBV11-2 and TRBJ1-2, reads EAGVAQSPRYKIIEKRQSVAFWCNPISGHATLYWYQQILGQGPKLLIQFQNNGVVDDSQLPKDRFSAERLKGVDSTLKIQPAKLEDSAVYLCASSQGGGIFSYGYTFGSGTRLTVV.